This T cell receptor (beta chain) emerged from a study of shared clonotypes between healthy human individuals. Using immunoSEQ multiplex PCR, the repertoire was profiled, and TCRdb retains in-frame clones only, with some absent. The sample yields roughly 1 million clones, about 80% seen once. Concerning this clone itself: Other nucleotide sequences from this sample produce the same CDR3.

The authors divided CD4+ cells into CD45RA+ naive and CD45RA-negative memory subsets. The source is a young man in good health. Some clones in this sample may be carry-over from other donors' samples. The sample comprised memory CD4+ T cells from PBMCs. Subset defined: CD45RA-negative fraction.

The CDR3 loop is CASSFGGRSQETQYF. The CDR3 bases are TGTGCCAGCAGTTTCGGGGGGCGCAGCCAAGAGACCCAGTACTTC. This chain links TRBV28 with TRBJ2-5, with D possibly matching TRBD2 (7 bases). Trimming removed 3 bases at V and 1 base at J, with 12 bases between. This CDR3 has 15 amino acids. Germline V gene sequence: CDR1 MDHEN, CDR2 SYDVKM.